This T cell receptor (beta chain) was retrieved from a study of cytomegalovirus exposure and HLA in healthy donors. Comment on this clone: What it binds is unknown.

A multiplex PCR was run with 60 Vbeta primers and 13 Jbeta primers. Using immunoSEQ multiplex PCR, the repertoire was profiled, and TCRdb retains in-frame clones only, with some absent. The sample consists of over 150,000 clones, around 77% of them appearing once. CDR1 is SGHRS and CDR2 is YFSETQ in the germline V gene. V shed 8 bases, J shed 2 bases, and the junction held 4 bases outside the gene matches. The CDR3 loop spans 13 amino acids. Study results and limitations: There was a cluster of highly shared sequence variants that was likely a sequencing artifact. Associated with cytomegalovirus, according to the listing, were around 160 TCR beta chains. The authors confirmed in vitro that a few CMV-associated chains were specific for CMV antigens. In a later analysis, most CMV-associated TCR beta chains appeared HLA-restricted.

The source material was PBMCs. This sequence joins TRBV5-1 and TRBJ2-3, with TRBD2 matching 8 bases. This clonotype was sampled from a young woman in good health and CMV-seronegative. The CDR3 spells CASTTSVTDTQYF. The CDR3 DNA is TGCGCCAGTACGACTAGCGTCACAGATACGCAGTATTTT.